Here is one T cell receptor beta chain with its context. Antigen: not known. The data derive from a study of CD8 T cells in ankylosing spondylitis. Study-level points and caveats: As for the disease-linked clones, they showed a CD8+ phenotype and occurred at relatively low frequencies in peripheral blood. Significant enrichment of disease-linked clones was reportedly seen in matched ankylosing spondylitis synovial fluid. One TCR beta motif, made up of several highly homologous variants, appeared characteristic of ankylosing spondylitis blood.

This CDR3 has 17 amino acids. Trimming pared 2 bases from V and 0 bases from J, leaving 14 bases between. Libraries of TCR beta came from quantitative 5'-RACE with molecular barcodes. TCRdb re-called the 5' RACE reads through MiXCR, storing one row per CDR3 protein. Of a few hundred thousand distinct CDR3 sequences listed, roughly 18% are singletons. J is TRBJ1-3 and V is TRBV12-3 or TRBV12-4; D is uncertain. The receptor's source is a male donor with ankylosing spondylitis or in good health (not recorded which). The specimen sequenced was blood, either unsorted or a sorted T cell fraction (not recorded which). CDR3 bases: TGTGCCAGCAGTTTACTTGGGGTGTGGGGCTCTGGAAACACCATATATTTT. Amino acids: CASSLLGVWGSGNTIYF.